This entry concerns a single T cell receptor (beta chain). The CDR3 has 13 residues. V was clipped by 7 bases and J by 3 bases, with 15 bases between them. Germline values: CDR1 SQVTM, CDR2 ANQGSEA. This specimen comes from a study of blood T cell repertoires in COVID-19. Repertoires were generated with immunoSEQ multiplex PCR, while TCRdb's copy carries only in-frame clones and drops some. The sample records approximately 250,000 clones, roughly 88% being singletons. What was sequenced was PBMCs or T cells enriched from blood (not recorded which). This receptor was taken from a woman aged 40 to 55 with acute COVID-19. J is TRBJ1-1 and V is TRBV29-1; possibly TRBD1 for D (6 bases). In nucleotides, the CDR3 is TGCAGCGCCCTAAGGACAGTCGACACTGAAGCTTTCTTT. Its translation: CSALRTVDTEAFF. The whole variable domain, filled in from reference TRBV29-1 and TRBJ1-1, reads SAVISQKPSRDICQRGTSLTIQCQVDSQVTMMFWYRQQPGQSLTLIATANQGSEATYESGFVIDKFPISRPNLTFSTLTVSNMSPEDSSIYLCSALRTVDTEAFFGQGTRLTVV.